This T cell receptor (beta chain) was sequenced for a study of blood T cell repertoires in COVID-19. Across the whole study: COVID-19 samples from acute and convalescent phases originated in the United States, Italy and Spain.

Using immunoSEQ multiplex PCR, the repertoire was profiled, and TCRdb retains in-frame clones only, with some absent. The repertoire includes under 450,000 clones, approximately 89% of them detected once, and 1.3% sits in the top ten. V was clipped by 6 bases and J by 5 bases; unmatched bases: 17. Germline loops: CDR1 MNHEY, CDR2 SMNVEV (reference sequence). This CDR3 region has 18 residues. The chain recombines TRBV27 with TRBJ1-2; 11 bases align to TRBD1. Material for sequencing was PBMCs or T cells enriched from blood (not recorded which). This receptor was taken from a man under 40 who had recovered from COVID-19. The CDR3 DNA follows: TGTGCCAGCAGCCCTCTTACAGACCGGGACAGGGGGTCATATGGCTACACCTTC. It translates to CASSPLTDRDRGSYGYTF.